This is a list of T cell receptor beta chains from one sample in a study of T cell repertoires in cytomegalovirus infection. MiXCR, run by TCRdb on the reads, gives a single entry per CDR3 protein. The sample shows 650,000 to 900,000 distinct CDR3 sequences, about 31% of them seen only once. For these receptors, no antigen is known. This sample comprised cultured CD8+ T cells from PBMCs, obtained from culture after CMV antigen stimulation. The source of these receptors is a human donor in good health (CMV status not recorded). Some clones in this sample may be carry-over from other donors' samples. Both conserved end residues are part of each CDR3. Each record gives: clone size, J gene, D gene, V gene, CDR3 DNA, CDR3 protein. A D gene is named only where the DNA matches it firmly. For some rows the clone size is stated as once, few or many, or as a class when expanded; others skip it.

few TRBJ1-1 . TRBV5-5 TGTGCCAGCAGCCCGGCTGTCAGGGGCACTGAAGCTTTCTTT CASSPAVRGTEAFF
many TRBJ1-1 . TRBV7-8 TGTGCCAGCAGCTTAGATTCCGTTTCCTTCACGGGAGCTTTCTTT CASSLDSVSFTGAFF
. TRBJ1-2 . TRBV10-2 TGCGCCAGCAGTGAGTCTACGGGCTTCTATGGCTACACCTTC CASSESTGFYGYTF
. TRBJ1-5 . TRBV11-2 TGTGCCAGCAGCTTGGAAGGCAGAAGGGATCAGCCCCAGCATTTT CASSLEGRRDQPQHF
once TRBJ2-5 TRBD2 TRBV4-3 TGCGCCAGCAGCCAAGATCAGGTCTTGGTAGCGGGGGAAGAGACCCAGTACTTC CASSQDQVLVAGEETQYF
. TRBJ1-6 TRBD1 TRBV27 TGTGCCAGCAGACAGGGACAGAGTAATTCACCCCTCCACTTT CASRQGQSNSPLHF
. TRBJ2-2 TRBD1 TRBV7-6 TGTGCCAGCAGGGACAGGGGTGGAGTTCACACCGGGGAGCTGTTTTTT CASRDRGGVHTGELFF
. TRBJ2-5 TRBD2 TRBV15 TGTGCCACCAGCAGAGATATGACTAGCGGGGGCCTGGAGACCCAGTACTTC CATSRDMTSGGLETQYF
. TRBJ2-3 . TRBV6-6 TGTGCCAGCAGCCCCTCCGAGGGGGGGCTGGATACGCAGTATTTT CASSPSEGGLDTQYF
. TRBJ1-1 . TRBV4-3 TGCGCCAGCAGCCAAAGCCCCCGGAACACTGAAGCTTTCTTT CASSQSPRNTEAFF
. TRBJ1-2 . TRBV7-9 TGTGCCAGCAGCTTGAGGTGGTGGTATGGCTACACCTTC CASSLRWWYGYTF
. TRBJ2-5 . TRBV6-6 TGTGCCAGCAGTTACTTCGATAGGGGCAGGGTGGAGACCCAGTACTTC CASSYFDRGRVETQYF
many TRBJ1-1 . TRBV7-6 TGTGCCAGCAGCCATCCGCGAGATAAAGGGAACACTGAAGCTTTCTTT CASSHPRDKGNTEAFF
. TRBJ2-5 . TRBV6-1 TGTGCCAGCAGTGAAGGCACGGGCGAAGAGACCCAGTACTTC CASSEGTGEETQYF
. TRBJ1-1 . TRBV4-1 TGCGCCAGCAGCGCCCCGGGACGGCTTATGAACACTGAAGCTTTCTTT CASSAPGRLMNTEAFF
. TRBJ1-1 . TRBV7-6 TGTGCCAGCAGCCCTGACTTCCAGAACACTGAAGCTTTCTTT CASSPDFQNTEAFF
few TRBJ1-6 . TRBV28 TGTGCCAGCAGTTCGCTTACAGGGTACCATAATTCACCCCTCCACTTT CASSSLTGYHNSPLHF
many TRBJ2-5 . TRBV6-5 TGTGCCAGCAGTTACTCGACCGCGCAAGAGACCCAGTACTTC CASSYSTAQETQYF
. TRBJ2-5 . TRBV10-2 TGCGCCAGCAGTGAGATTACCGTGGAGACCCAGTACTTC CASSEITVETQYF
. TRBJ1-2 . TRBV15 TGTGCCACCAGCCCCAGAGTTGCAGTCGGCTACACCTTC CATSPRVAVGYTF
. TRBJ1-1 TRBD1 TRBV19 TGTGCCAGTAGGGGACAGGGACAAAACTCGAACACTGAAGCTTTCTTT CASRGQGQNSNTEAFF
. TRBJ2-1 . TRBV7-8 TGTGCCAGCAGCTTAGAATTGCAGGGATTTCTCTCCTACAATGAGCAGTTCTTC CASSLELQGFLSYNEQFF
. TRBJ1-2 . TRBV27 TGTGCCAGCAGTTTTGGCCCACGATTAGTCGATGGCTACACCTTC CASSFGPRLVDGYTF
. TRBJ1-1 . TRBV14 TGTGCCAGCAGCCGAGATTCGGGCCCGCCGAACACTGAAGCTTTCTTT CASSRDSGPPNTEAFF
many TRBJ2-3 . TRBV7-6 TGTGCCAGCAGCTACCATCCGGGGAGCACAGATACGCAGTATTTT CASSYHPGSTDTQYF
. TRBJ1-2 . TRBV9 TGTGCCAGCAGCGTAGACAATGGCTACACCTTC CASSVDNGYTF
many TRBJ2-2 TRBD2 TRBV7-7 TGTGCCAGCAGCTTAACGGCCGGGGGGGAAGGGAACACCGGGGAGCTGTTTTTT CASSLTAGGEGNTGELFF
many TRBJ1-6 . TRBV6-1 TGTGCCAGCAGTTCCGAGATGAGAAAGAGTTCACCCCTCCACTTT CASSSEMRKSSPLHF
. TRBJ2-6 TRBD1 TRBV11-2 TGTGCCACCAAAATCCCCGGGACAGCCTTCTCTGGGGCCAACGTCCTGACTTTC CATKIPGTAFSGANVLTF
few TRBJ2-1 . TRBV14 TGTGCCAGCAGCCATGACCCCTTTGGCGTCCGCGGTGAGCAGTTCTTC CASSHDPFGVRGEQFF
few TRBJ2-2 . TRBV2 TGTGCCAGCATCGAGGCCACGGCGGAGGGCGGGGAGCTGTTTTTT CASIEATAEGGELFF
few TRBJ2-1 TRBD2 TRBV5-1 TGCGCCAGCAGCTTGGGCGGGGGGACTTTCAATGAGCAGTTCTTC CASSLGGGTFNEQFF
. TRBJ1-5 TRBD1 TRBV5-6 TGTGCCAGCAGCGAGAGGCCAGGGGGCGCGGGTCAGCCCCAGCATTTT CASSERPGGAGQPQHF
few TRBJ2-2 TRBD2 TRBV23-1 TGCGCCAGCAGCCGTCTTACTCTACGGGGGGTTTACACCGGGGAGCTGTTTTTT CASSRLTLRGVYTGELFF
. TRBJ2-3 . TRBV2 TGTGCCAGCCCTGACAGTACTCCAGGCCGCCATAGGGATACGCAGTATTTT CASPDSTPGRHRDTQYF
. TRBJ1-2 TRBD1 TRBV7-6 TGTGCCAGCAGCAACCCGGGACAGGGCTACACCTTC CASSNPGQGYTF
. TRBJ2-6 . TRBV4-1 TGCGCCAACAGCCAAGATCCGGGGCGATCTGGGGCCAACGTCCTGACTTTC CANSQDPGRSGANVLTF
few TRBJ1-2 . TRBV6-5 TGTGCCAGCAGTTACAAGCCAACCTATGGCTACACCTTC CASSYKPTYGYTF
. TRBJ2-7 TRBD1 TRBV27 TGTGCCAGCAGTTCCCGGAGGACAGGACACTACGAGCAGTACTTC CASSSRRTGHYEQYF
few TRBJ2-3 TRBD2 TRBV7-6 TGTGCCAGCAGCTCCGGGAGGGGGGCGATTCTGTATTTT CASSSGRGAILYF
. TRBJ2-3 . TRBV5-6 TGTGCCAGCAGCTTGCAGGGGCAAAGAGATACGCAGTATTTT CASSLQGQRDTQYF
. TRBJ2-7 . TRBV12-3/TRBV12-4 TGTGTCAGCAGCTCTAGCGCCTACGAGCAGTACTTC CVSSSSAYEQYF
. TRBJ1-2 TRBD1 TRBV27 TGTGCCAGCAGGGGACAGTCCGATAACTATGGCTACACCTTC CASRGQSDNYGYTF
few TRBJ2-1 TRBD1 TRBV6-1 TGTGCCAGCAGCCACCCGGACAGGGTTGGTGATTATGAGCAGTTCTTC CASSHPDRVGDYEQFF
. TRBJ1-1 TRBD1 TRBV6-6 TGTGCCAGCAGTTACTCGATAGGGGGACAGCAAAACACTGAAGCTTTCTTT CASSYSIGGQQNTEAFF
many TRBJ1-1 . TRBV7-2 TGTGCCAGCAGCTTATTAGTTTGGACGGAGAACACTGAAGCTTTCTTT CASSLLVWTENTEAFF
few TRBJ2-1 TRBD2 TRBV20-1 TGCAGTGCTAGCGGGGGGGCCCCGGTCCGCTCCTACAATGAGCAGTTCTTC CSASGGAPVRSYNEQFF
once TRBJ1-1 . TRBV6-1 TGTGCCACCTCCCGGGACATTTATGAAGCTTTCTTT CATSRDIYEAFF
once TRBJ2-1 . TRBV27 TGTGCCAGCAAGGATCATCCCTACAATGAGCAGTTCTTC CASKDHPYNEQFF
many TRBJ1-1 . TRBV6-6 TGTGCCAGCAGTTATGGAGTCATGAACACTGAAGCTTTCTTT CASSYGVMNTEAFF
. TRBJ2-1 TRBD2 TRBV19 TGTGCCAGTAGTCCGGGACTAGCGGGGGGGGGCCCCTACAATGAGCAGTTCTTC CASSPGLAGGGPYNEQFF
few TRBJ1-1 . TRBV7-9 TGTGCCAGCAGCCCTCGGGGGCGTTGGAACACTGAAGCTTTCTTT CASSPRGRWNTEAFF
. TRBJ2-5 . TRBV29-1 TGCAGCGTTGAAGACGTGGGACCGCTACAAGAGACCCAGTACTTC CSVEDVGPLQETQYF
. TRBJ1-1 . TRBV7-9 TGTGCCAGCAGCACAAACAGGGTCGAAGCTTTCTTT CASSTNRVEAFF
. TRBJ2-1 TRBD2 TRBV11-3 TGTGCCAGCAGCTTGTCGGGGGGTTTAAACAAGCAGTTCTTC CASSLSGGLNKQFF